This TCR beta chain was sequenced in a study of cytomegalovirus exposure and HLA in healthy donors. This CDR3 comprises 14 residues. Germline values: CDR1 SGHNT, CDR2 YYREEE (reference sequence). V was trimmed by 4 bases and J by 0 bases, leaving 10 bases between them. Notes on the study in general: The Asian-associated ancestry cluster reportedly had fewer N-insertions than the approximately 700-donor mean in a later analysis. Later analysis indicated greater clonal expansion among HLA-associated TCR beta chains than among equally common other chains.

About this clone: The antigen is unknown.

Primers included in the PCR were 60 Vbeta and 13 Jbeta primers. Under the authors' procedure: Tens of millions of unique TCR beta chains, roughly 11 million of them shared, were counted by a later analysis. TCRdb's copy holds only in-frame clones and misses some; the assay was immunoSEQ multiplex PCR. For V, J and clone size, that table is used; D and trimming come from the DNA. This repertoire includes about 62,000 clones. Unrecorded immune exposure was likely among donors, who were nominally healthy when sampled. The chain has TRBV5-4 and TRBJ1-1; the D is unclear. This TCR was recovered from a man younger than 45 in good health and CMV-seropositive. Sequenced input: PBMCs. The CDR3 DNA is TGTGCCAGCAGCATGACAATCATGAACACTGAAGCTTTCTTT. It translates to CASSMTIMNTEAFF.